This T cell receptor (beta chain) came from a study of blood T cell repertoires in COVID-19 (dated by TCRdb to 2018 to 2021). In the study overall: The collaborator samples originated in the United States, Italy and Spain and spanned the acute and convalescent phases of COVID-19. The prospective study material was composed of cDNA or gDNA derived from T cells, B-cell-depleted T cells, or PBMCs. The dataset comprised deeply sampled blood TCRbeta repertoires from subjects exposed to, actively infected with, or recovered from COVID-19. A freely available public database, intended as a resource for researchers studying the immune response to SARS-CoV-2, is where the repertoires were released. The samples were drawn from the first 160 participants of the ongoing ImmuneRACE study and from 1,254 subjects provided by 6 global collaborators. Nearly every sample came with metadata listing a de-identified subject ID, COVID-19 status, age in years and sex. HLA class I and class II types, where available, came from metadata supplied by the sample provider rather than from assay-based typing.

One collaborating source in Seattle enrolled patients while the patients were actively infected and followed the patients over time throughout the course of disease. The collaborating institutions used their own protocols to collect whole blood in K2EDTA tubes. Collaborator samples were shipped for TCRbeta analysis as frozen whole blood, isolated PBMCs, or DNA extracted from either sample type. TCRbeta CDR3 regions were amplified from genomic DNA by means of the immunoSEQ Assay, a bias-controlled multiplex PCR. The authors' pipeline ran thus. The number of nucleated cells in each sample was estimated from the amplification of reference gene primers within the assay. Sequence reads were collapsed and filtered to measure the absolute abundance of every unique TCRbeta CDR3 rearrangement. For each sample, productive Simpson clonality was calculated as the square root of Simpson's diversity index over productive rearrangements. In its TCRdb copy, this immuneACCESS table keeps in-frame sequences only and misses some clones. Where compared with another copy, unresolved V genes explain less than half of these, and the others have no known cause. Clonal size and the V and J genes are those of that table, whereas D and trimming came from the DNA. Across this sample there are about 87,000 clones, with roughly 91% seen only once. The ten most abundant clones make up roughly 7% of the sample.

Sequences SGHAT (CDR1) and FQNNGV (CDR2) are obtained from the germline V gene. Trimming removed 5 bases from V and 0 bases from J, leaving 10 bases between the germline ends. The CDR3 goes from the cysteine to the phenylalanine over 15 residues. The retained sequence is limited to the CDR3, 45 bases, with the frame set at the first base. Study-wide findings and limitations: The amount of clinical and demographic metadata varied by source and participant and was provided uncurated.

This clone was seen more than once but under ten times. Its antigen target is currently unknown. No base quality values were provided; no much bigger clone lies one nucleotide off. The chain joins TRBV11-2 to TRBJ1-4, with no confidently assigned D gene. The clonotype was recovered from a man aged 18-30 years with COVID-19, enrolled during active disease. Sequenced input: peripheral blood. The encoded CDR3 is CASSANTATNEKLFF. The DNA sequence is as follows: TGTGCCAGCAGCGCCAACACAGCAACTAATGAAAAACTGTTTTTT.